This TCR beta chain was identified during a study of Tregs in tolerant kidney transplant recipients. Study observations and caveats: Some patients' samples used different primers over time, so nucleotide sequences weren't comparable. Tregs expanded with activated donor B cells seemed most donor-specific. Tolerant patients' donor-specific Tregs expanded beyond overall Tregs, suggesting antigen-driven growth. Validation in larger populations is needed because few patients were studied.

Per germline, CDR1 SGHAT and CDR2 FQNNGV. The CDR3 is 15 residues long. With 4 bases removed from V and 5 bases from J, the gap between germline ends came to 17 bases. For this clone: What it binds is not known.

The method was immunoSEQ multiplex PCR; TCRdb's version includes in-frame clones alone and lacks a portion of them. The sample lists fewer than 100,000 clones; under 95% were seen once. This sequence joins TRBV11-2 and TRBJ1-1, with TRBD1 as a possible D gene (5 bases). This clonotype was sampled from a human donor who received a combined kidney and bone marrow transplant. The sequencing used CD4+ T cells from blood, collected before the transplant. CDR3 protein: CASSSLGRRGTEAFF. For the CDR3, the DNA is TGTGCCAGCAGCTCCTTGGGCAGGCGGGGGACTGAAGCTTTCTTT.